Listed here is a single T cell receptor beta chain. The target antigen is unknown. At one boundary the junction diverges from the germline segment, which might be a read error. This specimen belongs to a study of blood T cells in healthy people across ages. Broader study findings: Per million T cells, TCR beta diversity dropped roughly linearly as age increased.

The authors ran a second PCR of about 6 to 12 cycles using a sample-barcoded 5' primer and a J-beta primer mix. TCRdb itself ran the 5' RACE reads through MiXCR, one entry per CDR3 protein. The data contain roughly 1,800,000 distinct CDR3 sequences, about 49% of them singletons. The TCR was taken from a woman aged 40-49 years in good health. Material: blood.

Written as DNA, the CDR3 is TGTACCATCAGTGAGCGGGGGGAGACCCAGTACTTC. As protein: CTISERGETQYF. V is TRBV10-3 and J is TRBJ2-5; 8 positions agree with TRBD2. Germline-derived CDR1 and CDR2 are ENHRY and SYGVKD. The length of the CDR3 is 12 residues.